The entry below gives a single T cell receptor beta chain sequence along with its context. As yet, its antigen is unknown. The table came from immunoSEQ multiplex PCR; TCRdb's copy has only in-frame clones and leaves some out. The top ten hold about 28% of the sample, which has 96,000 or so clones, 90% seen once. V dropped 0 bases and J dropped 4; count of bases not matched to a gene: 4. Germline loops: CDR1 SGDLS, CDR2 YYNGEE. This CDR3 is 15 amino acids long. The data originate from a study of T cell responses to AZD1222 COVID-19 vaccine. Background on the study: It was second doses at about 4 or about 12 weeks that were pooled.

General study findings and limits: When two AZD1222 doses had been given, Spike-specific TCR breadth and depth rose. Baseline testing showed seropositivity in only a handful of AZD1222 recipients.

The sequencing used peripheral blood, collected on day 0 of AZD1222 vaccination. The chain uses TRBV9 and TRBJ2-3; TRBD2 matches at 8 bases. The receptor was isolated from an adult in good health. The CDR3 protein is CASSVDWREADTQYF. CDR3 in DNA: TGTGCCAGCAGCGTAGATTGGCGGGAGGCAGATACGCAGTATTTT.